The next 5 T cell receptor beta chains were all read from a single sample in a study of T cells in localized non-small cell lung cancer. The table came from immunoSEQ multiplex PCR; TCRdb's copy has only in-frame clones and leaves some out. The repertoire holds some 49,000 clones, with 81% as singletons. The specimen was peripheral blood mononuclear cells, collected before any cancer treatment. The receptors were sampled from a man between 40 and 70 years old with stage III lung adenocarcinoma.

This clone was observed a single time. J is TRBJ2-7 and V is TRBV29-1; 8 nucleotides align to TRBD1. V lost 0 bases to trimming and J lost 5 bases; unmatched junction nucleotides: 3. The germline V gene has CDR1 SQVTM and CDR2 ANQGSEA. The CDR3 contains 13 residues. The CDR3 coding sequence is TGCAGCGTTGAAGACAGGGGGCGGAACGAGCAGTACTTC. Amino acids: CSVEDRGRNEQYF.

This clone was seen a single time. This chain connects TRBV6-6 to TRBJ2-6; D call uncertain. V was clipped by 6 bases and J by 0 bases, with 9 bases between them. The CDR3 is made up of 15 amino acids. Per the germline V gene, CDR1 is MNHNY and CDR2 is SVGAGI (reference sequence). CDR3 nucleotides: TGTGCCAGCAGAATCAGCCTCTCTGGGGCCAACGTCCTGACTTTC. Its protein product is CASRISLSGANVLTF.

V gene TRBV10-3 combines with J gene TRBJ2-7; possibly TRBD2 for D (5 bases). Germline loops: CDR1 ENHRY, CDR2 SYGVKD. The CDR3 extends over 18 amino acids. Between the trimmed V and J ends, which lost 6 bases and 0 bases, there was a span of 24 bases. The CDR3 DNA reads TGTGCCATCAGCAACACAGCTACGACTATTCCGAGCTCCTACGAGCAGTACTTC. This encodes CAISNTATTIPSSYEQYF.

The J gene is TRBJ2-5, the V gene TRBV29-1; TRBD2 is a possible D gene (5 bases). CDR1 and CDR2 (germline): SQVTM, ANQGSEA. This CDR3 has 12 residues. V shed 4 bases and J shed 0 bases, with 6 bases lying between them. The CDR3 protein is CSVVGNQETQYF. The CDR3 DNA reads TGCAGCGTTGTCGGGAACCAAGAGACCCAGTACTTC.

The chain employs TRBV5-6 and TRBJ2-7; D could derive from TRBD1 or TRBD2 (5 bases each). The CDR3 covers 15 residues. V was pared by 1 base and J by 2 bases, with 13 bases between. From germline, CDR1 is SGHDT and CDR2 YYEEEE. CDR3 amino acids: CASSLLRDPAYEQYF. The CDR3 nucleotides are TGTGCCAGCAGCTTGTTGAGGGACCCCGCCTACGAGCAGTACTTC. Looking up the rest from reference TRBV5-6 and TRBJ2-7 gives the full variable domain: DAGVTQSPTHLIKTRGQQVTLRCSPKSGHDTVSWYQQALGQGPQFIFQYYEEEERQRGNFPDRFSGHQFPNYSSELNVNALLLGDSALYLCASSLLRDPAYEQYFGPGTRLTVT.